This T cell receptor (beta chain) was observed in a study of T cell responses to AZD1222 COVID-19 vaccine. A single count supports this clone. What it binds is unknown. In germline, CDR1 is SGHRS, CDR2 YFSETQ. This CDR3 is 14 amino acids long. V was shortened by 9 bases and J by 10 bases, with 20 bases between the two germline ends. Findings and limits, study-wide: Only a handful of people who got AZD1222 tested seropositive at baseline. There were repertoire samples only from the period after the peak T cell response. Nearly half of spike-specific TCRs reportedly target variant regions that are unmutated in the B.1.351 and B.1.1.7 variants. White British people made up most donors, females outnumbered males, and clonal diversity was possibly underestimated.

Assay: immunoSEQ multiplex PCR; the TCRdb copy retains only in-frame clones and omits some. In the table there are around 160,000 clones, 70% to 90% of which are singletons. The chain links TRBV5-1 to TRBJ1-6; D is perhaps TRBD1 (6 bases). Sequencing used peripheral blood, obtained on day 0 of AZD1222 vaccination. The TCR sequence derives from an adult in good health. The DNA of the CDR3 is TGCGCCAATAAGGGGACATCACCCGGCTCACCCCTCCACTTT. Residues: CANKGTSPGSPLHF.